The 17 T cell receptor beta chains below all came from one sample that was sequenced in a study of graft-versus-host responses after intestinal transplantation. The repertoire was sequenced with immunoSEQ multiplex PCR; TCRdb's copy has only in-frame clones and lacks some. Of tens of thousands of clones in the sample, roughly 90% are singletons; the top ten hold roughly 2.6%. Which antigens these TCRs recognize remains unknown. The sample consisted of unstimulated CD8+ T cells sorted from spleen or lymph node cells, taken before intestinal transplant. These receptors came from a human donor who received an intestinal transplant.

The chain carries TRBV7-9 and TRBJ2-7; 10 nucleotides line up with TRBD1. J was trimmed by 5 bases and V by 7 bases; bases with no gene match: 8. CDR3 length: 14 amino acids. Per the germline V gene, CDR1 is SEHNR and CDR2 is FQNEAQ (reference sequence). Written as DNA, the CDR3 is TGTGCCAGCACCAAGACAGGGGGCCCCCACGAGCAGTACTTC. Its protein product is CASTKTGGPHEQYF.

This rearrangement joins TRBV9 to TRBJ2-3; D is perhaps TRBD2 (6 bases). This CDR3 contains 15 residues. From germline, CDR1 is SGDLS and CDR2 YYNGEE. The V gene lost 1 base and the J gene lost 4 bases, with 13 bases spanning the gap. The CDR3 DNA is TGTGCCAGCAGCGTATCTGGCGGGGTGGCAGATACGCAGTATTTT. Translating gives CASSVSGGVADTQYF.

The V call is TRBV7-8, the J call TRBJ2-3; 7 bases agree with TRBD1. The trim removed 6 bases at V and 0 bases at J, leaving 9 bases unmatched. The CDR3 runs to 16 residues. The germline CDR1 and CDR2 sequences are SGHVS and FQNEAQ. The DNA of the CDR3 is TGTGCCAGCAGTCCGAGGACAGGACTTAGCACAGATACGCAGTATTTT. This gives the protein CASSPRTGLSTDTQYF.

The chain recombines TRBV6-5 with TRBJ1-1, with 8 bases that match TRBD1. Trimming cost V 7 bases and J 1 base; bases outside gene matches: 5. The CDR3 contains 14 residues. The germline V gene has CDR1 MNHEY and CDR2 SVGAGI. The CDR3 bases are TGTGCCAGCAACGGACAGGGAGGGAACACTGAAGCTTTCTTT. Translation gives CASNGQGGNTEAFF.

The DNA for the CDR3 is TGTGCCAGCAGCCTGCGACTAGCGGATAGCTCCTACGAGCAGTACTTC. This encodes CASSLRLADSSYEQYF. The chain combines TRBV4-2 with TRBJ2-7, with 9 bases matching TRBD2. The V gene end was trimmed by 4 bases and the J gene end by 0 bases; junction bases not matched to a gene: 7. The germline V gene encodes CDR1 LGHNA and CDR2 YNFKEQ. This CDR3 comprises 16 residues.

V and J are TRBV15 and TRBJ2-7, with D hard to call. Trimming cost V 5 bases and J 4 bases, with 3 bases left between them. The germline gives CDR1 LNHNV, CDR2 YYDKDF (reference sequence). The CDR3 sequence is 10 residues long. The CDR3 DNA reads as TGTGCCACCAGCCATTACGAGCAGTACTTC. Translating it yields CATSHYEQYF.

This clone was counted a single time. This chain links TRBV7-6 with TRBJ1-2, with TRBD1 matching 11 bases. Germline assignment: CDR1 SGHVS and CDR2 FNYEAQ. The CDR3 covers 16 residues. V lost 5 bases to trimming and J lost 8 bases; unmatched junction nucleotides: 13. The chain's CDR3 is CASSLLEGQGEKGYTF. For the CDR3, the DNA is TGTGCCAGCAGCCTTTTGGAGGGACAGGGGGAAAAAGGCTACACCTTC.

This CDR3 reads CASSPGTGGFVQPQHF. CDR3 in DNA: TGCGCCAGCAGCCCGGGGACAGGAGGGTTCGTTCAGCCCCAGCATTTT. The gene calls are TRBV5-1 and TRBJ1-5, with 8 positions matching TRBD1. The CDR3 loop spans 16 amino acids. V was clipped by 4 bases and J by 6 bases; unmatched bases: 12. CDR1 and CDR2 (germline): SGHRS, YFSETQ.

The V and J genes are TRBV19 and TRBJ1-6; D is possibly TRBD1 (5 bases). Germline assignment: CDR1 LNHDA and CDR2 SQIVND (reference sequence). CDR3 length: 13 residues. Trimming pared 3 bases from V and 6 bases from J, leaving 6 bases between. The CDR3 here is CASSIQGNSPLHF. CDR3 bases: TGTGCCAGTAGTATTCAGGGTAATTCACCCCTCCACTTT.

The V and J genes are TRBV5-1 and TRBJ2-7; 10 bases are a match to TRBD2. The CDR3 has 16 amino acids. CDR1 SGHRS and CDR2 YFSETQ come from the germline V gene. The V segment lost 4 bases and the J segment 3 bases; nucleotides outside the gene matches: 10. DNA of the CDR3: TGCGCCAGCAGCCCCCGACTTAGCGGGGGGAACTACGAGCAGTACTTC. This codes for CASSPRLSGGNYEQYF.

Within the sample, this clone is medium-sized (0.01 to 0.1%). At the DNA level, this CDR3 is encoded by other sequences in the same sample as well. This chain joins TRBV5-1 and TRBJ1-4; no definite D call. Germline assignment: CDR1 SGHRS and CDR2 YFSETQ. The CDR3 sequence is 16 residues long. V lost 0 bases and J 0 bases, leaving 9 bases between the germline ends. The CDR3, as DNA: TGCGCCAGCAGCTTGGGAGAGGGTGCAACTAATGAAAAACTGTTTTTT. Its protein product is CASSLGEGATNEKLFF.

The J gene is TRBJ2-3, the V gene TRBV11-2, with D possibly matching TRBD2 (6 bases). Trimming took off 1 base at V and 0 bases at J, with 8 bases between the two ends. Germline V CDR1 and CDR2: SGHAT, FQNNGV. CDR3 length equals 15 residues. CDR3: CASSLGRGSTDTQYF. CDR3 in DNA: TGTGCCAGCAGCTTAGGGCGGGGAAGCACAGATACGCAGTATTTT.

The chain joins TRBV5-1 to TRBJ1-1; TRBD1 aligns across 8 bases. Germline CDR1 reads SGHRS; CDR2 reads YFSETQ. The junction had 15 bases not matched to a gene; V was cut back by 2 bases and J by 0 bases. The CDR3 sequence is 19 residues long. The CDR3 reads CASSFGYSGGASMNTEAFF. The CDR3 DNA sequence: TGCGCCAGCAGCTTTGGCTATTCAGGGGGCGCTTCAATGAACACTGAAGCTTTCTTT. Combining the CDR3 with reference TRBV5-1 and TRBJ1-1 gives the whole variable domain KAGVTQTPRYLIKTRGQQVTLSCSPISGHRSVSWYQQTPGQGLQFLFEYFSETQRNKGNFPGRFSGRQFSNSRSEMNVSTLELGDSALYLCASSFGYSGGASMNTEAFFGQGTRLTVV.

The CDR3 spells CASSWGDRGLTDTQYF. The CDR3 coding sequence is TGTGCCAGCAGTTGGGGGGACAGGGGGCTGACAGATACGCAGTATTTT. J is TRBJ2-3 and V is TRBV27, with TRBD1 matching 12 bases. Germline V gene sequence: CDR1 MNHEY, CDR2 SMNVEV (reference sequence). Losses at the gene ends were 4 bases for V and 3 bases for J; bases not matched to a gene: 5. The CDR3 contains 16 residues.

This chain connects TRBV6-6 to TRBJ2-5; unclear D gene. The V gene's germline CDR1 is MNHNY and CDR2 SVGAGI (reference sequence). The CDR3 loop spans 15 amino acids. Trimming stripped 6 bases from V and 2 bases from J, with 16 bases between. The CDR3 DNA is TGTGCCAGCAGCCAGACGATGGGCCCTCAAGAGACCCAGTACTTC. It encodes CASSQTMGPQETQYF.

The J gene is TRBJ2-2, the V gene TRBV28; 8 bases agree with TRBD2. After removal of 6 bases from V and 1 base from J, the junction contained 7 bases not matched to a gene. The germline CDR1 and CDR2 sequences are MDHEN and SYDVKM. The CDR3 runs to 16 residues. CDR3 loop: CASRPGTRRNTGELFF. Written as DNA, the CDR3 is TGTGCCAGCAGACCCGGGACTAGACGGAACACCGGGGAGCTGTTTTTT.

This rearrangement joins TRBV7-6 to TRBJ1-2, with D perhaps TRBD1 (6 bases). Germline values: CDR1 SGHVS, CDR2 FNYEAQ. The CDR3 has 13 amino acids. V dropped 1 base and J dropped 8 bases, with 11 bases sitting between them. In DNA form, the CDR3 reads TGTGCCAGCAGCTTAGGGGGGCACAGGGGCTACACCTTC. Its protein is CASSLGGHRGYTF.